This T cell receptor (beta chain) stems from a study of T cell responses to AZD1222 COVID-19 vaccine. TCRdb's table, derived via immunoSEQ multiplex PCR, lists solely in-frame clones and lacks some. The data contain about 96,000 clones, roughly 90% of them singletons. Study observations and caveats: Unmutated regions of variants are reportedly targeted by nearly half of spike-specific TCRs. When two AZD1222 doses had been given, Spike-specific TCR breadth and depth rose. There were vaccine-associated CD4 TCRs across spike, dominant at 160-218 and 743-854.

The J segment lost 2 bases and the V segment lost 2 bases, leaving 7 bases of the junction unmatched. The CDR3 has 15 amino acids. Germline values: CDR1 GTSNPN, CDR2 SVGIG (reference sequence). Concerning this clone: Its antigen is as yet unknown.

The material was peripheral blood, obtained on day 0 of AZD1222 vaccination. The chain uses TRBV30 and TRBJ2-7, with 9 nucleotides matching TRBD1. This clonotype was obtained from an adult in good health. The DNA for the CDR3 is TGTGCCTGGAGTTTCCGGGACAGGGTTGCCTACGAGCAGTACTTC. It specifies CAWSFRDRVAYEQYF.